Listed here is a single T cell receptor beta chain. TCRdb re-derived calls from the RT-PCR reads in MiXCR, one entry per CDR3 protein. The table shows around 570,000 distinct CDR3 sequences, with about 11% occurring only once. The entry originates in a study of response to subunit inactivated influenza vaccine. V lost 6 bases and J lost 0, with 17 bases in between. Germline V gene sequence: CDR1 DFQATT, CDR2 SNEGSKA (reference sequence). The CDR3 is made up of 15 amino acids. These data were likewise used in another study, on T cells expressing NK-cell markers. That study adds: cDNA encoding TCR beta was synthesized via 5'RACE template switching incorporating UMIs.

The receptor was derived from a man aged 45-65 years who received an inactivated influenza vaccine. The genes are TRBV20-1 and TRBJ2-5; D is uncertain. Sequences were derived from PBMCs from blood, sampled on the day of vaccination. CDR3 region: CSAPNVNRYQETQYF. The CDR3 bases are TGCAGTGCCCCCAACGTGAACAGATACCAAGAGACCCAGTACTTC.